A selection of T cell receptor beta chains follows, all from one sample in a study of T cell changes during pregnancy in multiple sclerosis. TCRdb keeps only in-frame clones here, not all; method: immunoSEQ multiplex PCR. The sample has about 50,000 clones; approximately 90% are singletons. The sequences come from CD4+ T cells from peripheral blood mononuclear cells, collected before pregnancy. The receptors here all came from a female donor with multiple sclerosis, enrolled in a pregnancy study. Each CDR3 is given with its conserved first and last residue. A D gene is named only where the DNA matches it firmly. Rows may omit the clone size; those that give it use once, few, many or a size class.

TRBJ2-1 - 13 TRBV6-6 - CASRSRTEDEQFF TGTGCCAGCCGAAGCCGGACGGAGGATGAGCAGTTCTTC
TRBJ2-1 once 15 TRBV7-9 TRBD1 CASSSRTGTIGEQFF TGTGCCAGCAGCTCGCGGACAGGGACGATCGGTGAGCAGTTCTTC
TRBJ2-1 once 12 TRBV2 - CASGSGENEQFF TGTGCCAGCGGTTCGGGAGAGAATGAGCAGTTCTTC
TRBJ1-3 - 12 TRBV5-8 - CASSLSGNTIYF TGTGCCAGCAGCCTGTCCGGAAACACCATATATTTT
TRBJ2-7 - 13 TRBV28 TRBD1 CASSGGTGYEQYF TGTGCCAGCAGTGGGGGGACAGGCTACGAGCAGTACTTC
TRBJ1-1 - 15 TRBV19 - CASNGAAVGNTEAFF TGTGCCAGTAATGGGGCTGCCGTGGGGAACACTGAAGCTTTCTTT
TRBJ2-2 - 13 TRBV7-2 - CASGGLLTGELFF TGTGCCAGCGGGGGACTTCTCACCGGGGAGCTGTTTTTT
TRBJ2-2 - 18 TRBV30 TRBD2 CAWTFGLAGGLNTGELFF TGTGCCTGGACCTTCGGACTAGCGGGAGGTTTAAACACCGGGGAGCTGTTTTTT
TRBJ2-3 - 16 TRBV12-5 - CASGLVLTRLTDTQYF TGTGCTAGTGGTTTGGTACTAACTCGGCTCACAGATACGCAGTATTTT
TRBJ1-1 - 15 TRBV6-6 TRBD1 CASSYGTGVITEAFF TGTGCCAGCAGTTACGGGACAGGGGTAATCACTGAAGCTTTCTTT
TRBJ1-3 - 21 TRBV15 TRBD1 CATSANKIDRALRASGNTIYF TGTGCCACCAGCGCCAACAAAATCGACAGGGCCCTAAGGGCCTCTGGAAACACCATATATTTT
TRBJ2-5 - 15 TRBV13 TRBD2 CASSQVTLAEETQYF TGTGCCAGCAGCCAGGTGACACTAGCGGAAGAGACCCAGTACTTC
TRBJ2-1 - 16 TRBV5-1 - CASTDGGTGSYNEQFF TGCGCCAGCACGGATGGGGGCACAGGCTCCTACAATGAGCAGTTCTTC